The T cell receptor (beta chain) described here comes from a study of blood T cell repertoires in COVID-19. Study as a whole: Samples representing acute and convalescent COVID-19 were sourced from the United States, Italy and Spain. Sample material is recorded as cDNA or gDNA derived from T cells, B-cell-depleted T cells, or PBMCs.

Methods used by the authors: Amplified reference gene primers provided the basis for estimating nucleated cell counts. Assay: immunoSEQ multiplex PCR; the TCRdb copy retains only in-frame clones and omits some. The DNA was the basis for D and trimming; V, J and clone size are from that table. Here the sample spans approximately 490,000 clones, 87% being singletons. The specimen sequenced was PBMCs or T cells enriched from blood (not recorded which). The sequence was collected from a woman between 18 and 30 years old who had recovered from COVID-19.

For the CDR3, the DNA is TGTGCCAGCAGCTTATCGGGACAGGGGAACATTCAGTACTTC. Protein: CASSLSGQGNIQYF. The chain joins TRBV7-2 to TRBJ2-4; 10 positions agree with TRBD1. The CDR3 has 14 residues. J lost 7 bases, V lost 2 bases, and 2 bases had no gene match. Germline CDR1 and CDR2: SGHTA and FQGNSA.